This TCR beta chain came from a study of post-analysis software for immune sequencing data. Points from the study as a whole: In multiple sclerosis, normalized Chao1 diversity was significantly below that of controls. TRBV5-6, TRBV5-1 and TRBV20-1 belonged to a set of roughly 5 TRBV segments that were more frequent in patients than controls.

There are 17 residues in the CDR3. The V gene lost 6 bases and the J gene lost 1 base, with 21 bases spanning the gap. Germline CDR1 reads MNHNS; CDR2 reads SASEGT. Included in the TCR beta cDNA libraries were unique molecular identifiers. T cells, roughly 0.9 to 11 million of them, yielded around 460,000 cDNA molecules. MiXCR was run by TCRdb on the PCR reads, yielding one entry per CDR3 protein. This sample carries some 700,000 distinct CDR3 sequences, roughly three fifths of them seen once, and the ten largest clones take about 11%. As regards this clonotype: Its antigen is not known.

The chain recombines TRBV6-1 with TRBJ2-5; the D gene could be TRBD1 or TRBD2 (6 bases each). This clonotype originated in a girl aged 2 to 10 with multiple sclerosis. The sample consisted of blood. The CDR3 coding sequence is TGTGCCAGCAGCCGGGACTCTAATACAGGGTCCCAAGAGACCCAGTACTTC. It is translated as CASSRDSNTGSQETQYF.